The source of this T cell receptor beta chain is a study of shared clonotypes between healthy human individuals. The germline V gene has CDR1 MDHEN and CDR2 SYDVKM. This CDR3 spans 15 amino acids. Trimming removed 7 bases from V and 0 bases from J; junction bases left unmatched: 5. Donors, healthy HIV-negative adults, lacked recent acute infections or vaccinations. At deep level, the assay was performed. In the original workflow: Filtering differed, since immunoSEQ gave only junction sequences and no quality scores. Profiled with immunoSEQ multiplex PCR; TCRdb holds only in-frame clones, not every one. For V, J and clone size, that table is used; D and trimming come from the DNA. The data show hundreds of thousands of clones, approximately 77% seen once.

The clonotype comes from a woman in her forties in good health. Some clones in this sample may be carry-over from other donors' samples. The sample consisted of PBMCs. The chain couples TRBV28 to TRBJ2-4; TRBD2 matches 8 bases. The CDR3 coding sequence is TGTGCCAGCAAGGCGGGAGGCCTAGCCAAAAACATTCAGTACTTC. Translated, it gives CASKAGGLAKNIQYF. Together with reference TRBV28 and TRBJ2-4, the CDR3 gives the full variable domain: DVKVTQSSRYLVKRTGEKVFLECVQDMDHENMFWYRQDPGLGLRLIYFSYDVKMKEKGDIPEGYSVSREKKERFSLILESASTNQTSMYLCASKAGGLAKNIQYFGAGTRLSVL.